What follows are 28 T cell receptor beta chains derived from one specimen sequenced in a study of blood T cell repertoires in COVID-19 (dated by TCRdb to the early 2020s). Library method: the immunoSEQ multiplex PCR assay. TCRdb carries this immuneACCESS record with in-frame sequences only. Its versions omit some clonotypes, under half of them owing to an unresolved V gene in the studies checked, with the rest unexplained. Here the sample has 150,000 to 200,000 clones; more than 75% occur a single time. The top ten hold about 20% of the sample. Sequenced material: peripheral blood. These receptors all come from a person aged 70 to 85 with COVID-19, enrolled during active disease.

This clone was found once. V usage is TRBV4-3 and J usage is TRBJ1-2; 8 bases are a match to TRBD1. The junction had 7 bases not matched to a gene; V was cut back by 0 bases and J by 4 bases. In germline, CDR1 is LGHNA, CDR2 YSLEER. The CDR3 loop spans 16 amino acids. CDR3 residues: CASSQDSGTGVYGYTF. Here the CDR3 DNA reads TGCGCCAGCAGCCAAGATTCCGGGACAGGCGTCTATGGCTACACCTTC.

The gene calls are TRBV13 and TRBJ2-1; D unclear. Between the trimmed V and J ends, which lost 4 bases and 8 bases, there was a span of 9 bases. Germline-derived CDR1 and CDR2 are PRHDT and FYEKMQ (reference sequence). This CDR3 region has 12 residues. As DNA, the CDR3 is TGTGCCAGCAGCTCACCACCAGATGAGCAGTTCTTC. Protein product: CASSSPPDEQFF. The whole variable domain, remainder taken from reference TRBV13 and TRBJ2-1, is AAGVIQSPRHLIKEKRETATLKCYPIPRHDTVYWYQQGPGQDPQFLISFYEKMQSDKGSIPDRFSAQQFSDYHSELNMSSLELGDSALYFCASSSPPDEQFFGPGTRLTVL.

This clone was seen a handful of times. The chain combines TRBV14 with TRBJ1-2; 7 nucleotides line up with TRBD1. V lost 5 bases and J lost 7; bases outside the gene matches: 13. Per germline, CDR1 SGHDN and CDR2 FVKESK. This CDR3 is 15 amino acids long. The chain's CDR3 is CASSNRGGTVTGYTF. CDR3 coding DNA: TGTGCCAGCAGCAACCGCGGGGGGACAGTAACTGGCTACACCTTC.

The rearrangement uses TRBV28 and TRBJ1-2, with 9 bases fitting TRBD1. Germline CDR1 and CDR2: MDHEN and SYDVKM. The CDR3 has 14 amino acids. Losses at the gene ends were 6 bases for V and 3 bases for J; bases not matched to a gene: 5. The CDR3: CASSSGTGYYGYTF. DNA of the CDR3: TGTGCCAGCAGCTCCGGGACAGGGTACTATGGCTACACCTTC.

The chain employs TRBV5-4 and TRBJ2-5, with a tentative D call TRBD2 (7 bases). Germline CDR1 is SGHNT and CDR2 is YYREEE (reference sequence). This CDR3 comprises 16 residues. V was cut by 5 bases and J by 4 bases, with 21 bases left in between. The CDR3 nucleotides read TGTGCCAGCAGTTCGGGGGCGGGGGTTAACGTAGAGACCCAGTACTTC. Its protein is CASSSGAGVNVETQYF.

The V and J genes are TRBV18 and TRBJ2-1, with a weak D call TRBD1 (6 bases). CDR3 size: 14 residues. Germline CDR1 is KGHSH and CDR2 is LQKENI. V dropped 1 base and J dropped 6 bases, with 10 bases sitting between them. CDR3 in DNA: TGTGCCAGCTCACCACTATTAGGGGGCAATGAGCAGTTCTTC. This sequence encodes CASSPLLGGNEQFF.

The V gene is TRBV12-3 or TRBV12-4, the J gene TRBJ1-2, with TRBD1 matching over 10 bases. This CDR3 is built from 13 residues. The V gene end was trimmed by 5 bases and the J gene end by 7 bases; junction bases not matched to a gene: 4. The CDR3 sequence is CASSTGQGLGYTF. DNA of the CDR3: TGTGCCAGCAGTACGGGACAGGGGCTTGGCTACACCTTC.

The V and J genes are TRBV28 and TRBJ1-5; TRBD1 agrees at 8 bases. The CDR3 totals 15 residues. Looked up from germline, CDR1 is MDHEN and CDR2 is SYDVKM. Trimming removed 4 bases from V and 7 bases from J; junction bases left unmatched: 9. CDR3: CASSSRQGAQQPQHF. The CDR3 region has the DNA TGTGCCAGCAGTTCACGTCAGGGGGCTCAGCAGCCCCAGCATTTT.

This clone was observed a few times. The gene calls are TRBV3-1 (or the pseudogene TRBV3-2) and TRBJ1-1; 11 nucleotides agree with TRBD1. Per germline, CDR1 LGHDT and CDR2 YNNKEL (reference sequence). CDR3 length: 16 residues. The trim removed 1 base at V and 5 bases at J, leaving 6 bases unmatched. The DNA of the CDR3 is TGTGCCAGCAGCCAAGGGACAGGGGGCGTAGGGACTGAAGCTTTCTTT. The encoded protein is CASSQGTGGVGTEAFF.

The chain joins TRBV4-1 to TRBJ2-2; 8 bases align to TRBD1. Germline CDR1 MGHRA, CDR2 YSYEKL. This CDR3 contains 15 residues. V shed 1 base, J shed 5 bases, and the junction held 3 bases outside the gene matches. The DNA for the CDR3 is TGCGCCAGCAGCCAAGGCAGGGGGCTGACCGGGGAGCTGTTTTTT. It translates to CASSQGRGLTGELFF.

This chain uses TRBV28 with TRBJ2-5, with a tentative D call TRBD1 (6 bases). The CDR3 length is 15 residues. CDR1 MDHEN and CDR2 SYDVKM come from the germline V gene. The V gene lost 6 bases and the J gene lost 2 bases, with 16 bases spanning the gap. The CDR3 nucleotides are TGTGCCAGCAGAGACAATCGCGGACAGCAAGAGACCCAGTACTTC. Amino acid sequence: CASRDNRGQQETQYF.

The DNA of the CDR3 is TGTGCCAGCAGCTTGGAATGGCACAAATACAATGAGCAGTTCTTC. Translating it yields CASSLEWHKYNEQFF. V and J are TRBV5-5 and TRBJ2-1, with D uncertain. Germline CDR1 reads SGHKS; CDR2 reads YYEKEE (reference sequence). The CDR3 spans 15 residues. The germline V and J ends were trimmed by 0 bases and 4 bases, with 11 bases remaining between them. Full variable domain (missing parts from reference TRBV5-5 and TRBJ2-1): DAGVTQSPTHLIKTRGQQVTLRCSPISGHKSVSWYQQVLGQGPQFIFQYYEKEERGRGNFPDRFSARQFPNYSSELNVNALLLGDSALYLCASSLEWHKYNEQFFGPGTRLTVL.

The V call is TRBV5-5, the J call TRBJ2-3; TRBD2 is a possible D gene (6 bases). V gave up 3 bases and J gave up 0 bases, with 17 bases separating them. This CDR3 comprises 17 residues. Germline V gives CDR1 SGHKS, CDR2 YYEKEE (reference sequence). The CDR3 nucleotides read TGTGCCAGCAGCTGGGCCCCCACGCGGGATAGCACAGATACGCAGTATTTT. This encodes CASSWAPTRDSTDTQYF.

The rearrangement links TRBV6-5 to TRBJ1-1; a weak D match, TRBD1 (5 bases). From germline, CDR1 is MNHEY and CDR2 SVGAGI. There are 15 residues in the CDR3. V lost 9 bases to trimming and J lost 0 bases, with 17 bases between them. This CDR3 is CASLGGDHMNTEAFF. CDR3 sequence (DNA): TGTGCCAGTCTCGGGGGGGATCATATGAACACTGAAGCTTTCTTT.

Here the CDR3 DNA reads TGTGCCAGCAGCCCATCACCGACTAGCGGAGAGCAGTTCTTC. Translating gives CASSPSPTSGEQFF. The chain carries TRBV7-7 and TRBJ2-1, with 9 positions matching TRBD2. The CDR3 length is 14 residues. Germline V gives CDR1 SSHAT, CDR2 FNYEAQ (reference sequence). Losses at the gene ends were 5 bases for V and 10 bases for J; bases not matched to a gene: 9.

The chain recombines TRBV5-5 with TRBJ2-2, with 8 bases aligning to TRBD1. V trimming: 0 bases; J trimming: 5 bases; junction bases outside the gene matches: 9. Germline loops: CDR1 SGHKS, CDR2 YYEKEE (reference sequence). The CDR3 has 17 amino acids. CDR3 loop: CASSLAGGQGVTGELFF. The CDR3 DNA reads as TGTGCCAGCAGCTTGGCCGGTGGACAGGGAGTGACCGGGGAGCTGTTTTTT.

The sample holds one count of this clone. The V gene is TRBV7-3, the J gene TRBJ2-2, with 7 nucleotides matching TRBD2. Germline values: CDR1 SGHTA, CDR2 FQGTGA. Trimming took 1 base from V and 0 from J; bases not matched to a gene: 5. CDR3 length: 17 amino acids. The CDR3 DNA sequence: TGTGCCAGCAGCTTAATCGGGGGGAAGGCGAACACCGGGGAGCTGTTTTTT. The encoded protein is CASSLIGGKANTGELFF. The whole variable domain, filled in from reference TRBV7-3 and TRBJ2-2, reads GAGVSQTPSNKVTEKGKYVELRCDPISGHTALYWYRQSLGQGPEFLIYFQGTGAADDSGLPNDRFFAVRPEGSVSTLKIQRTERGDSAVYLCASSLIGGKANTGELFFGEGSRLTVL.

As for this clone: The final CDR3 position lacks the conserved phenylalanine or tryptophan, pointing to a likely read error. The DNA is left out, because the CDR3 cannot be placed on it with certainty; the CDR3 is given as TCRdb lists it. This chain links TRBV7-5 with TRBJ1-1; TRBD1, the table's D call, was not compared with the DNA. TRBV7-5 is marked as a pseudogene. The CDR3 is 10 amino acids in total, end residues counted. Here the CDR3 reads CARSLKLGTS.

The CDR3 loop reads CASSRQGWSGYTF. The DNA of the CDR3 is TGTGCCAGCAGCCGCCAAGGTTGGAGTGGCTACACCTTC. V gene TRBV6-5 combines with J gene TRBJ1-2; no clear D. V was trimmed by 6 bases and J by 7 bases, leaving 15 bases between them. CDR1 MNHEY and CDR2 SVGAGI come from the germline V gene. The CDR3 has 13 amino acids.

This chain joins TRBV28 and TRBJ2-7, with TRBD1 as a possible D gene (6 bases). CDR3 length: 14 residues. CDR1 and CDR2 from the germline V gene are MDHEN and SYDVKM. V was cut by 7 bases and J by 2 bases, with 15 bases left in between. CDR3 sequence reads: CASTWDTQPYEQYF. The CDR3 nucleotides are TGTGCCAGCACCTGGGACACCCAACCCTACGAGCAGTACTTC.

The sample holds one count of this clone. The chain links TRBV3-1 (or the pseudogene TRBV3-2) to TRBJ2-5; TRBD2 matches at 16 bases. Trimming cost V 3 bases and J 6 bases; bases outside gene matches: 4. Germline CDR1 and CDR2: LGHDT and YNNKEL (reference sequence). The CDR3 runs to 16 residues. The CDR3 DNA reads as TGTGCCAGCAGCCACGGGACTAGCGGGAGGGGAAAGACCCAGTACTTC. Protein product: CASSHGTSGRGKTQYF.

This sequence joins TRBV6-5 and TRBJ2-1; TRBD2 matches at 10 bases. Germline trimming cut 4 bases from V and 4 bases from J; bases unmatched to any gene: 7. This CDR3 region has 16 residues. Germline CDR1 and CDR2: MNHEY and SVGAGI. CDR3 sequence reads: CASSSASGGAYNEQFF. DNA of the CDR3: TGTGCCAGCAGTTCCGCTAGCGGGGGAGCTTACAATGAGCAGTTCTTC.

This chain joins TRBV5-4 and TRBJ2-7, with D possibly TRBD2 on 6 matching bases. CDR1 is SGHNT and CDR2 is YYREEE in the germline V gene (reference sequence). This CDR3 contains 17 residues. Trimming pared 6 bases from V and 0 bases from J, leaving 22 bases between. The CDR3 loop is CASKLGGATRHSYEQYF. CDR3 bases: TGTGCCAGCAAGCTGGGGGGAGCCACGAGACACTCCTACGAGCAGTACTTC. The full variable domain, with the rest looked up from reference TRBV5-4 and TRBJ2-7, is ETGVTQSPTHLIKTRGQQVTLRCSSQSGHNTVSWYQQALGQGPQFIFQYYREEENGRGNFPPRFSGLQFPNYSSELNVNALELDDSALYLCASKLGGATRHSYEQYFGPGTRLTVT.

V is TRBV9 and J is TRBJ2-2; 12 bases are a match to TRBD2. Germline V CDR1 and CDR2: SGDLS, YYNGEE. This CDR3 is 16 amino acids long. V was pared by 3 bases and J by 7 bases, with 7 bases of the junction left unmatched. The CDR3 spells CASSGRTSGEIGELFF. The CDR3 DNA reads TGTGCCAGCAGCGGCCGGACTAGCGGGGAGATCGGGGAGCTGTTTTTT.

To note about this clone: Other nucleotide sequences from this sample produce the same CDR3. The chain employs TRBV27 and TRBJ1-5; no reliable D call. The CDR3 length is 14 residues. Germline values: CDR1 MNHEY, CDR2 SMNVEV (reference sequence). V lost 1 base to trimming and J lost 0 bases, with 4 bases between them. CDR3: CASSLFSSNQPQHF. The CDR3 region has the DNA TGTGCCAGCAGTTTATTCAGTAGCAATCAGCCCCAGCATTTT.

The chain links TRBV3-1 (or the pseudogene TRBV3-2) to TRBJ1-2; 7 bases line up with TRBD1. This CDR3 spans 12 amino acids. J was trimmed by 4 bases and V by 5 bases; bases with no gene match: 1. The germline V gene has CDR1 LGHDT and CDR2 YNNKEL (reference sequence). The CDR3 protein is CASSSGGYGYTF. The CDR3 coding sequence is TGTGCCAGCAGCTCAGGGGGCTATGGCTACACCTTC.

The chain is built from TRBV29-1 and TRBJ1-2; TRBD1 matches 8 bases. Germline V lookup: CDR1 SQVTM, CDR2 ANQGSEA. This CDR3 spans 13 amino acids. V shed 7 bases and J 4 bases; nucleotides not matched to a gene: 8. The CDR3 is CSADFGTGYGYTF. Here the CDR3 DNA reads TGCAGCGCCGATTTTGGGACAGGCTATGGCTACACCTTC.

The chain employs TRBV7-2 and TRBJ2-7, with D possibly matching TRBD1 (5 bases). The V gene's germline CDR1 is SGHTA and CDR2 FQGNSA. The CDR3 spans 14 residues. Between the trimmed V and J ends, which lost 1 base and 3 bases, there was a span of 10 bases. The CDR3 loop reads CASSLDGRDYEQYF. In DNA form, the CDR3 reads TGTGCCAGCAGCTTAGATGGCAGGGACTACGAGCAGTACTTC.